This TCR beta chain comes out of a study of blood T cells in healthy people across ages. Together with a sample-barcoded 5' primer, a J-beta primer mix was included in a second PCR lasting roughly 6 to 12 cycles. MiXCR, applied by TCRdb to the 5' RACE reads, yields one record per CDR3 protein. The sample has 600,000 to 1,000,000 distinct CDR3 sequences, 58% seen once. This clonotype turned up a few times. Trimming removed 6 bases from V and 2 bases from J; junction bases left unmatched: 8. The CDR3 has 16 amino acids. Germline values: CDR1 MNHEY, CDR2 SVGAGI. This chain links TRBV6-5 with TRBJ2-3; 10 positions agree with TRBD2. What was sequenced was blood. This sequence originates from a man younger than 45 in good health. In DNA, the CDR3 is TGTGCCAGCAGACCCAGGACTAGCGGAAACACAGATACGCAGTATTTT. Its protein product is CASRPRTSGNTDTQYF.